The clone carrying this T cell receptor beta chain occurred many times. The antigen remains unidentified. With constant-segment primers, 5'RACE yielded cDNA libraries of TCR alpha and TCR beta that carried sample barcodes and UMIs. TCRdb re-analysed the 5' RACE reads in MiXCR, keeping a single row per CDR3 protein. The table shows 350,000 to 500,000 distinct CDR3 sequences, with roughly 20% occurring only once. This record belongs to a study of T-cell memory formation after mild COVID-19. Whole-study context: The two donors had largely donor-specific TCR clusters. Study-level findings and limits: Pre-infection memory already had some responding clones, implying cross-reactive memory joined.

Losses at the gene ends were 7 bases for V and 0 bases for J; bases not matched to a gene: 9. Germline V gives CDR1 SQVTM, CDR2 ANQGSEA. The CDR3 loop spans 15 amino acids. Sequencing was done on a sample of PBMCs or a T cell subset sorted from them (not recorded which). The TCR was taken from an adult woman who had mild COVID-19 (a few samples of this study predate the infection). Cell type and time point are not known. The chain is built from TRBV29-1 and TRBJ1-5; 7 bases are a match to TRBD1. The CDR3 spells CSAGDSIHSNQPQHF. In DNA form, the CDR3 reads TGCAGCGCGGGGGACAGCATACATAGCAATCAGCCCCAGCATTTT.